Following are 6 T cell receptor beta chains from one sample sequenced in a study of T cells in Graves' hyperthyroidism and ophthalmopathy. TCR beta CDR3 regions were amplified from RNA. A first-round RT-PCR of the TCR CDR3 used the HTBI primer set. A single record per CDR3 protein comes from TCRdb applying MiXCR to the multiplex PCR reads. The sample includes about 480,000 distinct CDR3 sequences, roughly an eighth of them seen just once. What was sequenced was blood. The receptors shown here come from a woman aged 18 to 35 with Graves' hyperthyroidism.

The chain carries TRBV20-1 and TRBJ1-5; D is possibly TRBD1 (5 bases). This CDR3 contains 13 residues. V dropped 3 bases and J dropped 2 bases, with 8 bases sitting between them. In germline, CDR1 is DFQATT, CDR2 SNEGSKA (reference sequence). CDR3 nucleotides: TGCAGTGCTAGTGGGGGAGGCAATCAGCCCCAGCATTTT. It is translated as CSASGGGNQPQHF.

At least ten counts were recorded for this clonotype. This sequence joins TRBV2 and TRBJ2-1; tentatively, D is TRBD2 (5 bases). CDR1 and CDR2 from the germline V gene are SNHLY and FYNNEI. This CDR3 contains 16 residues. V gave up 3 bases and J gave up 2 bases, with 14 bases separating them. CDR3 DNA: TGTGCCAGCAGTGAGGGCGGGTCTCACCCCTACAATGAGCAGTTCTTC. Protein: CASSEGGSHPYNEQFF.

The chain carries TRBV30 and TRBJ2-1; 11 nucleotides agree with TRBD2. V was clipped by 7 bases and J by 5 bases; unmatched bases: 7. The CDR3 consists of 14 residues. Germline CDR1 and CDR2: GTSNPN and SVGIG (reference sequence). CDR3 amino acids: CAFKTSGADNEQFF. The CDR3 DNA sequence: TGTGCCTTCAAGACTAGCGGGGCTGACAATGAGCAGTTCTTC.

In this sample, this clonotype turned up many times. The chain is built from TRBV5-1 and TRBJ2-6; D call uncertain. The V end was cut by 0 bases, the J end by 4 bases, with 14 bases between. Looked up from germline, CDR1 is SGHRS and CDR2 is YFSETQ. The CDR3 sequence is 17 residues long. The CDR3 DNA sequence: TGCGCCAGCAGCTTGGATCTTTGGCAGCCCGGGGCCAACGTCCTGACTTTC. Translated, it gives CASSLDLWQPGANVLTF. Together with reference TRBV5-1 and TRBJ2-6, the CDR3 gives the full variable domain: KAGVTQTPRYLIKTRGQQVTLSCSPISGHRSVSWYQQTPGQGLQFLFEYFSETQRNKGNFPGRFSGRQFSNSRSEMNVSTLELGDSALYLCASSLDLWQPGANVLTFGAGSRLTVL.

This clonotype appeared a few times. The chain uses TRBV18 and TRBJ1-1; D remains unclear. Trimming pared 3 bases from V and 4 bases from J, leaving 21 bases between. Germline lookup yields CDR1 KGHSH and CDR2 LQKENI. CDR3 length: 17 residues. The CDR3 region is CASSPPRVVQVGTEAFF. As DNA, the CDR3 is TGTGCCAGCTCACCCCCAAGGGTCGTCCAGGTGGGCACTGAAGCTTTCTTT.

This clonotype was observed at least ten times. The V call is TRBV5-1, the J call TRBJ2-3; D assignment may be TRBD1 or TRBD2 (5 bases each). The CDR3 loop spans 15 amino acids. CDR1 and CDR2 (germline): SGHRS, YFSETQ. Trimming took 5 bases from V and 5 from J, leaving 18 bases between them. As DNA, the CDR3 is TGCGCCAGCAGGCCCGGAGGTCCAGGGATAGATACGCAGTATTTT. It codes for CASRPGGPGIDTQYF.